What follows are 15 T cell receptor beta chains derived from one specimen sequenced in a study of neurological immune-mediated disorders. TCRdb re-derived calls from the 5' RACE reads in MiXCR, one entry per CDR3 protein. The sample records some 37,000 distinct CDR3 sequences, 13% to 15% being singletons. Sequencing was carried out using PBMCs. These receptors were obtained from a woman aged 50 to 60 with HTLV-1-associated myelopathy (HAM/TSP).

This clonotype is medium-sized (0.01 to 0.1%) by share. This CDR3 is CASSPPGEKLFF. CDR3 coding DNA: TGTGCCAGCAGCCCCCCCGGGGAAAAACTGTTTTTT. The chain has TRBV7-2 and TRBJ1-4; D not certain. This CDR3 spans 12 amino acids. V shed 5 bases and J shed 8 bases, with 9 bases lying between them. From germline, CDR1 is SGHTA and CDR2 FQGNSA. Combining the CDR3 with reference TRBV7-2 and TRBJ1-4 gives the whole variable domain GAGVSQSPSNKVTEKGKDVELRCDPISGHTALYWYRQSLGQGLEFLIYFQGNSAPDKSGLPSDRFSAERTGGSVSTLTIQRTQQEDSAVYLCASSPPGEKLFFGSGTQLSVL.

This clonotype was recorded many times. This chain links TRBV7-3 with TRBJ2-3; 8 nucleotides align to TRBD1. V lost 1 base, J lost 7 bases, and 13 bases stayed unmatched. The CDR3 covers 17 residues. Germline CDR1 is SGHTA and CDR2 is FQGTGA. CDR3 region: CASSLNPPGQGAYTQYF. In DNA form, the CDR3 reads TGTGCCAGCAGCTTAAATCCGCCCGGGCAGGGGGCTTATACGCAGTATTTT.

This clonotype was found many times. J is TRBJ1-1 and V is TRBV25-1; D is undetermined. V was shortened by 7 bases and J by 6 bases, with 9 bases between the two germline ends. This CDR3 contains 11 residues. In germline, CDR1 is MGHDK, CDR2 SYGVNS. The CDR3 reads CASTDWAEAFF. CDR3 in DNA: TGTGCCAGCACCGACTGGGCTGAAGCTTTCTTT.

In its sample, this clonotype was seen many times. The V gene is TRBV28, the J gene TRBJ2-7; D might be TRBD1 (6 bases). Trimming cost V 6 bases and J 0 bases, with 12 bases left between them. The CDR3 is 14 amino acids. CDR1 and CDR2 (germline): MDHEN, SYDVKM. CDR3 nucleotides: TGTGCCAGCAGCTTCGGACAGCACTCCTACGAGCAGTACGTC. It yields the protein CASSFGQHSYEQYV.

This clonotype showed up many times. CDR3 sequence reads: CSAGGTANEKLFF. The CDR3 DNA follows: TGCAGTGCGGGGGGGACAGCGAATGAAAAACTGTTTTTT. V usage is TRBV20-1 and J usage is TRBJ1-4; 7 nucleotides match TRBD1. Germline V gene sequence: CDR1 DFQATT, CDR2 SNEGSKA (reference sequence). This CDR3 has 13 residues. After removal of 6 bases from V and 5 bases from J, the junction contained 6 bases not matched to a gene.

This clonotype was counted at least ten times. This chain uses TRBV9 with TRBJ2-1; 15 nucleotides match TRBD2. Losses at the gene ends were 2 bases for V and 5 bases for J; bases not matched to a gene: 8. This CDR3 has 18 amino acids. Germline assignment: CDR1 SGDLS and CDR2 YYNGEE. The CDR3 is CASSVMGLAGGLDNEQFF. CDR3 DNA sequence: TGTGCCAGCAGCGTTATGGGACTAGCGGGGGGACTCGACAATGAGCAGTTCTTC.

This clonotype was counted ten times or more. This chain joins TRBV5-1 and TRBJ1-5, with TRBD1 matching over 8 bases. The V gene end was trimmed by 0 bases and the J gene end by 4 bases; junction bases not matched to a gene: 3. Germline CDR1 reads SGHRS; CDR2 reads YFSETQ. The CDR3 has 15 residues. CDR3 sequence reads: CASSLGQGQNQPQHF. For the CDR3, the DNA is TGCGCCAGCAGCTTGGGACAGGGGCAAAATCAGCCCCAGCATTTT.

This clonotype was found many times. V gene TRBV27 combines with J gene TRBJ2-5, with D perhaps TRBD2 (7 bases). V was clipped by 6 bases and J by 5 bases, with 16 bases between them. The CDR3 covers 14 residues. Germline V gene sequence: CDR1 MNHEY, CDR2 SMNVEV (reference sequence). For the CDR3, the DNA is TGTGCCAGCAGCCTCGGGAAGGGGGGGGAGACCCAGTACTTC. Protein sequence: CASSLGKGGETQYF.

The chain carries TRBV29-1 and TRBJ1-5; 7 nucleotides agree with TRBD1. Germline-derived CDR1 and CDR2 are SQVTM and ANQGSEA. The V and J ends lost 4 bases and 4 bases, in that order; junction bases with no gene match: 7. The CDR3 has 14 amino acids. CDR3 in DNA: TGCAGCGTTGGAGGGGGGACAGCTAATCAGCCCCAGCATTTT. Its protein is CSVGGGTANQPQHF. The variable domain in full, completed from reference TRBV29-1 and TRBJ1-5, reads SAVISQKPSRDICQRGTSLTIQCQVDSQVTMMFWYRQQPGQSLTLIATANQGSEATYESGFVIDKFPISRPNLTFSTLTVSNMSPEDSSIYLCSVGGGTANQPQHFGDGTRLSIL.

Ten or more counts support this clonotype. V is TRBV7-6 and J is TRBJ2-7; 7 positions agree with TRBD1. J gave up 0 bases and V 5 bases, and 4 bases lay outside the gene matches. This CDR3 spans 14 amino acids. Per the germline V gene, CDR1 is SGHVS and CDR2 is FNYEAQ. CDR3 in amino acids: CASSRRQGSYEQYF. CDR3 DNA: TGTGCCAGCAGCCGTCGACAGGGCTCCTACGAGCAGTACTTC.

The rearrangement uses TRBV7-9 and TRBJ2-1, with D maybe TRBD2 (7 bases). The CDR3 has 16 amino acids. Germline CDR1 SEHNR, CDR2 FQNEAQ (reference sequence). V was pared by 5 bases and J by 13 bases, with 27 bases between. The CDR3 DNA sequence: TGTGCCAGCAGCCCCAATCGGGGGGCGCCGGGGAATTATCAGTTCTTC. Translated: CASSPNRGAPGNYQFF.

Many counts were recorded for this clonotype. This chain links TRBV3-1 with TRBJ1-1; the D gene is possibly TRBD1 (5 bases). This CDR3 has 13 residues. Germline V lookup: CDR1 LGHDT, CDR2 YNNKEL (reference sequence). V was clipped by 4 bases and J by 3 bases, with 9 bases between them. The CDR3 is CASSPGTYTEAFF. For the CDR3, the DNA is TGTGCCAGCAGCCCCGGGACCTACACTGAAGCTTTCTTT.

This clonotype was picked up many times. This chain connects TRBV3-1 to TRBJ1-2; 11 nucleotides agree with TRBD1. The V gene end was trimmed by 4 bases and the J gene end by 3 bases; junction bases not matched to a gene: 7. The CDR3 sequence is 16 residues long. CDR1 and CDR2 (germline): LGHDT, YNNKEL (reference sequence). The CDR3 DNA is TGTGCCAGCAGCCTCGGACAGGGGGCGGGGGACTATGGCTACACCTTC. This gives the protein CASSLGQGAGDYGYTF.

This clonotype was seen repeatedly, ten times or more. The CDR3: CASSQGVLSNQPQHF. DNA for the CDR3: TGTGCCAGCAGCCAAGGGGTTTTAAGCAATCAGCCCCAGCATTTT. The chain employs TRBV7-8 and TRBJ1-5; the D gene is possibly TRBD1 (5 bases). The CDR3 is made up of 15 amino acids. With 5 bases removed from V and 1 base from J, the gap between germline ends came to 12 bases. Germline V gene lookup returns CDR1 SGHVS and CDR2 FQNEAQ.

This clonotype was seen many times. J is TRBJ1-6 and V is TRBV3-1; D is unresolved. The CDR3 spans 13 residues. Per germline, CDR1 LGHDT and CDR2 YNNKEL (reference sequence). Trimming removed 1 base from V and 7 bases from J, with 5 bases in between. CDR3 bases: TGTGCCAGCAGCCAAGGAGGGAATTCACCCCTCCACTTT. Translated, it gives CASSQGGNSPLHF.